The entry that follows covers one T cell receptor (beta chain) sequence. The data originate from a study of blood T cell repertoires in COVID-19. Study-level information: There were acute and convalescent COVID-19 samples, and they came from the United States, Italy and Spain. Sources were T cells, B-cell-depleted T cells, or PBMCs; the material itself was cDNA or gDNA.

This CDR3 spans 14 amino acids. Trimming stripped 2 bases from V and 5 bases from J, with 7 bases between. Germline-derived CDR1 and CDR2 are MNHNS and SASEGT. In the original workflow: Amplification of reference gene primers provided the estimated nucleated cell counts. The table came from immunoSEQ multiplex PCR; TCRdb's copy has only in-frame clones and leaves some out. The V and J calls and the clone size are those of that table, but D and trimming were determined from the DNA. The sample comprises about 180,000 clones, approximately 81% of which are singletons, and roughly a tenth rests with the top ten.

The chain recombines TRBV6-1 with TRBJ1-6; D perhaps matches TRBD1 (6 bases). The sample was peripheral blood. The sequence derives from a woman older than 75 with active or convalescent COVID-19. In DNA, the CDR3 is TGTGCCAGCAGTGAAAGGACAGATAATTCACCCCTCCACTTT. It codes for CASSERTDNSPLHF.